The clone carrying this T cell receptor (beta chain) is categorized as medium-sized (0.01 to 0.1%). No antigen is known for it. This sample stems from a study of spatial heterogeneity in lung cancer. Study information: Each time, sequencing found more beta-chain sequences than alpha-chain sequences. General study points: Ubiquitous expanded tumor TCRs appeared in blood more at resection than follow-up.

Germline assignment: CDR1 SGHAT and CDR2 FQNNGV. V lost 5 bases to trimming and J lost 4 bases; unmatched junction nucleotides: 4. The CDR3 sequence is 15 residues long. Noted time point: sample taken at primary tumor resection. Whole RNA, isolated from tumor, nontumor lung or frozen PBMC, was sequenced without prior sorting. There were roughly 72 donors, all of them untreated patients with early-stage non-small cell lung cancer. Each TCR cDNA molecule bore a unique molecular identifier. A single record per CDR3 protein comes from TCRdb applying MiXCR to the 5' RACE reads. Of 10,000 to 13,000 distinct CDR3 sequences in the sample, 8.6% were seen once.

The sample here was PBMCs, taken at surgery. This chain connects TRBV11-2 to TRBJ2-3; 12 bases agree with TRBD2. This TCR derives from a male donor with early-stage non-small cell lung cancer. The CDR3 region has the DNA TGTGCCAGCAGCCTAGCGGGGGGGCCCGCAGATACGCAGTATTTT. It encodes CASSLAGGPADTQYF.